Following are 29 T cell receptor beta chains from one sample sequenced in a study of early T cells in non-severe SARS-CoV-2 infection. Each CDR3 protein is one row after TCRdb ran MiXCR on the 5' RACE reads. The table has about 26,000 distinct CDR3 sequences, approximately 4.8% seen once. Source material: whole blood. The source is an adult who was a healthcare worker with PCR-confirmed SARS-CoV-2 infection or an uninfected control (not recorded which).

Many counts were recorded for this clonotype. CDR3 region: CSARLDRGPTEAFF. The DNA for the CDR3 is TGCAGTGCTAGATTGGACAGGGGGCCGACTGAAGCTTTCTTT. The chain has TRBV20-1 and TRBJ1-1, with 11 bases lining up with TRBD1. The CDR3 is 14 amino acids. Germline CDR1 is DFQATT and CDR2 is SNEGSKA (reference sequence). V trimming: 2 bases; J trimming: 5 bases; junction bases outside the gene matches: 4.

This sequence joins TRBV6-5 and TRBJ2-7; no clear D gene. Trimming cost V 3 bases and J 3 bases, with 9 bases left between them. CDR1 MNHEY and CDR2 SVGAGI come from the germline V gene. The CDR3 totals 13 residues. CDR3 loop: CASSYGQSYEQYF. The DNA for the CDR3 is TGTGCCAGCAGTTATGGTCAGAGCTACGAGCAGTACTTC.

This clonotype was recorded at least ten times. The chain couples TRBV30 to TRBJ1-3; no clear D. Germline CDR1 and CDR2: GTSNPN and SVGIG (reference sequence). Trimming pared 1 base from V and 4 bases from J, leaving 8 bases between. This CDR3 spans 13 amino acids. CDR3: CAWSEGYGNTIYF. The DNA for the CDR3 is TGTGCCTGGAGTGAAGGTTACGGAAACACCATATATTTT.

As concerns this clonotype: A clone one base away is much larger, so this may be a read error. The final CDR3 position lacks the conserved phenylalanine or tryptophan, pointing to a likely read error. The chain links TRBV3-1 to TRBJ2-1; a weak D match, TRBD2 (6 bases). CDR3 length: 15 residues. V lost 0 bases and J 4 bases, leaving 10 bases between the germline ends. CDR1 is LGHDT and CDR2 is YNNKEL in the germline V gene (reference sequence). CDR3 residues: CASSQEWGDYNEQFS. CDR3 nucleotide sequence: TGTGCCAGCAGCCAAGAGTGGGGGGATTACAATGAGCAGTTCTCC.

In its sample, this clonotype was seen many times. The rearrangement uses TRBV12-3 or TRBV12-4 and TRBJ2-2; TRBD2 might be the D (6 bases). V was trimmed by 7 bases and J by 5 bases, leaving 23 bases between them. This CDR3 is built from 17 residues. CDR3 amino acids: CASTPWEAGLTTGELFF. The CDR3 DNA reads as TGTGCCAGCACCCCCTGGGAGGCAGGGCTAACTACCGGGGAGCTGTTTTTT.

This chain joins TRBV15 and TRBJ1-5; weak D call: TRBD1 (5 bases). V gave up 4 bases and J gave up 7 bases, with 14 bases separating them. The CDR3 has 14 residues. Germline V gene lookup returns CDR1 LNHNV and CDR2 YYDKDF (reference sequence). CDR3 in amino acids: CATSISGGGQPQHF. CDR3 bases: TGTGCCACCAGCATCTCCGGGGGTGGACAGCCCCAGCATTTT.

The sample holds many counts of this clonotype. The chain uses TRBV30 and TRBJ2-1; a possible D gene is TRBD2 (5 bases). CDR1 and CDR2 from the germline V gene are GTSNPN and SVGIG (reference sequence). Trimming stripped 2 bases from V and 7 bases from J, with 6 bases between. There are 11 residues in the CDR3. In DNA, the CDR3 is TGTGCCTGGAGTCCGGGGAATGAGCAGTTCTTC. Its translation: CAWSPGNEQFF.

The table lists this clonotype with many counts. The chain couples TRBV15 to TRBJ1-6; no reliable D call. Trimming stripped 0 bases from V and 0 bases from J, with 6 bases between. Germline lookup yields CDR1 LNHNV and CDR2 YYDKDF (reference sequence). This CDR3 region has 16 residues. In DNA form, the CDR3 reads TGTGCCACCAGCAGAGAGGTCAGCTCCTATAATTCACCCCTCCACTTT. Its translation: CATSREVSSYNSPLHF.

This clonotype came up many times. This chain uses TRBV29-1 with TRBJ1-2, with a weak D call TRBD1 (5 bases). The CDR3 length is 12 residues. Germline V gene data show CDR1 as SQVTM and CDR2 as ANQGSEA. V was cut by 4 bases and J by 8 bases, with 14 bases left in between. CDR3 coding DNA: TGCAGCGTTGTGTCAGGGTTAAAAGGCTACACCTTC. Encoded protein: CSVVSGLKGYTF.

This clonotype was observed many times. The rearrangement joins TRBV5-1 to TRBJ2-7; weak D call: TRBD1 (6 bases). V lost 6 bases and J lost 0, with 13 bases in between. This CDR3 has 14 amino acids. Germline V gene sequence: CDR1 SGHRS, CDR2 YFSETQ. This CDR3 reads CASTLDRTSYEQYF. CDR3 in DNA: TGCGCCAGCACCCTCGACAGGACCTCCTACGAGCAGTACTTC.

This clonotype has just a few counts. V usage is TRBV4-3 and J usage is TRBJ2-1; D ambiguous. Germline-derived CDR1 and CDR2 are LGHNA and YSLEER. V dropped 2 bases and J dropped 1 base, with 6 bases sitting between them. The CDR3 is 14 amino acids. The CDR3: CASSQRQSYNEQFF. CDR3 nucleotide sequence: TGCGCCAGCAGCCAACGACAATCCTACAATGAGCAGTTCTTC.

This clonotype has ten or more counts. The chain uses TRBV15 and TRBJ2-2; D remains ambiguous. Germline V gene lookup returns CDR1 LNHNV and CDR2 YYDKDF (reference sequence). Trimming shortened V by 4 bases and J by 1 base, and 10 bases separated the two germline ends. The CDR3 is made up of 15 amino acids. The CDR3 nucleotides read TGTGCCACCAGCAACTCTAACAAGAACACCGGGGAGCTGTTTTTT. Translation: CATSNSNKNTGELFF.

This chain connects TRBV6-1 to TRBJ2-3; TRBD1 matches at 7 bases. The CDR3 spans 15 residues. Losses at the gene ends were 5 bases for V and 0 bases for J; bases not matched to a gene: 5. CDR1 is MNHNS, CDR2 SASEGT, per germline. CDR3 amino acids: CASSWDRTSTDTQYF. The CDR3 coding sequence is TGTGCCAGCAGTTGGGACAGAACTAGCACAGATACGCAGTATTTT.

There are many counts of this clonotype. This chain links TRBV5-1 with TRBJ2-1; D is perhaps TRBD2 (7 bases). With 4 bases removed from V and 2 bases from J, the gap between germline ends came to 16 bases. The CDR3 totals 16 residues. Germline assignment: CDR1 SGHRS and CDR2 YFSETQ. In DNA form, the CDR3 reads TGCGCCAGCAGCCCCGGTGGGGGGGGCACCTACAATGAGCAGTTCTTC. This sequence encodes CASSPGGGGTYNEQFF.

This clonotype was counted ten times or more. The chain couples TRBV6-4 to TRBJ1-1; 7 bases are shared with TRBD1. The germline V gene has CDR1 MRHNA and CDR2 SNTAGT. Trimming cost V 7 bases and J 1 base; bases outside gene matches: 12. The CDR3 runs 16 residues. CDR3 bases: TGTGCCAGCAAGGTCAGACCCGGGACAGCGAACACTGAAGCTTTCTTT. Amino acid sequence: CASKVRPGTANTEAFF.

In its sample, this clonotype was seen many times. The gene calls are TRBV7-2 and TRBJ1-2, with 7 bases that match TRBD1. Germline CDR1 SGHTA, CDR2 FQGNSA. This CDR3 has 14 amino acids. Trimming removed 5 bases from V and 4 bases from J; junction bases left unmatched: 7. CDR3 DNA sequence: TGTGCCAGCAGCGTTGGGACAGCGTCCTATGGCTACACCTTC. Its translation: CASSVGTASYGYTF.

This clonotype was detected ten times or more. The chain links TRBV7-8 to TRBJ1-6; 7 bases match TRBD1. The CDR3 consists of 17 residues. Germline V gives CDR1 SGHVS, CDR2 FQNEAQ. J lost 9 bases, V lost 5 bases, and 16 bases had no gene match. The CDR3 sequence is CASSKSTAGGNPSPLHF. The DNA for the CDR3 is TGTGCCAGCAGCAAAAGCACGGCAGGGGGTAATCCTTCACCCCTCCACTTT.

This clonotype was picked up many times. The rearrangement uses TRBV19 and TRBJ2-5; TRBD1 matches 8 bases. V shed 6 bases and J 4 bases; nucleotides not matched to a gene: 1. The CDR3 contains 12 residues. The V gene's germline CDR1 is LNHDA and CDR2 SQIVND (reference sequence). CDR3 amino acids: CASRTGGETQYF. In DNA form, the CDR3 reads TGTGCCAGTAGAACAGGGGGAGAGACCCAGTACTTC.

The sample holds many counts of this clonotype. The chain combines TRBV20-1 with TRBJ2-2; 7 nucleotides agree with TRBD1. J gave up 3 bases and V 1 base, and 8 bases lay outside the gene matches. Germline CDR1 and CDR2: DFQATT and SNEGSKA (reference sequence). The CDR3 length is 16 residues. CDR3 loop: CSARGKGGRYTGELFF. The CDR3 region has the DNA TGCAGTGCTAGAGGCAAAGGGGGCCGTTACACCGGGGAGCTGTTTTTT.

This clonotype was found many times. This chain connects TRBV5-1 to TRBJ2-3; no clear D gene. The V end lost 0 bases, the J end lost 6 bases, and 2 bases lay between the germline ends. The CDR3 is 11 amino acids. Germline V gene data show CDR1 as SGHRS and CDR2 as YFSETQ. The CDR3: CASSLDDTQYF. The CDR3 DNA is TGCGCCAGCAGCTTGGATGATACGCAGTATTTT.

This clonotype was recorded many times. The chain employs TRBV5-1 and TRBJ1-1; unclear D gene. Germline V gene sequence: CDR1 SGHRS, CDR2 YFSETQ. CDR3 length: 12 residues. Trimming stripped 1 base from V and 3 bases from J, with 4 bases between. In DNA form, the CDR3 reads TGCGCCAGCAGCTTGACGGACACTGAAGCTTTCTTT. Amino acids: CASSLTDTEAFF.

In this sample, this clonotype turned up once. Because it lacks the conserved phenylalanine or tryptophan at the end, this CDR3 is likely a read error. The chain links TRBV5-1 to TRBJ1-1, with 10 bases fitting TRBD1. The germline gives CDR1 SGHRS, CDR2 YFSETQ. CDR3 size: 16 residues. V lost 0 bases, J lost 3 bases, and 5 bases stayed unmatched. CDR3 in amino acids: CASSLGQGALDTEAFY. The CDR3 DNA reads as TGCGCCAGCAGCTTGGGACAGGGGGCGCTCGACACTGAAGCTTTCTAT.

This clonotype came up many times. The chain links TRBV6-6 to TRBJ2-2; D is uncertain. The CDR3 has 12 amino acids. Germline V gene sequence: CDR1 MNHNY, CDR2 SVGAGI (reference sequence). Trimming left V 2 bases short and J 2 bases short, with 0 bases between. CDR3 sequence reads: CASSYNTGELFF. CDR3 coding DNA: TGTGCCAGCAGTTACAACACCGGGGAGCTGTTTTTT.

This clonotype was seen repeatedly, ten times or more. DNA for the CDR3: TGTGCCAGCAGTAGGAACAGGGGATTGGGCTATGGCTACACCTTC. The encoded protein is CASSRNRGLGYGYTF. This chain links TRBV12-3 or TRBV12-4 with TRBJ1-2; 7 nucleotides agree with TRBD1. J lost 4 bases, V lost 5 bases, and 10 bases had no gene match. The CDR3 totals 15 residues.

There are many counts of this clonotype. The chain employs TRBV11-2 and TRBJ1-2; TRBD1 matches 8 bases. CDR3 length equals 15 residues. The V and J ends lost 6 bases and 4 bases, in that order; junction bases with no gene match: 10. CDR1 is SGHAT, CDR2 FQNNGV, per germline. The CDR3 region is CASRPAGGSTYGYTF. The CDR3 coding sequence is TGTGCCAGCAGACCCGCAGGGGGCTCTACCTATGGCTACACCTTC.

This clonotype was observed at least ten times. The chain uses TRBV28 and TRBJ1-5; D might be TRBD1 (6 bases). V lost 3 bases, J lost 6 bases, and 9 bases lay in between. CDR3 length: 13 residues. Germline-derived CDR1 and CDR2 are MDHEN and SYDVKM. CDR3: CASSFSGVQPQHF. Written as DNA, the CDR3 is TGTGCCAGCAGTTTCTCAGGGGTTCAGCCCCAGCATTTT.

In its sample, this clonotype was seen many times. The rearrangement uses TRBV12-3 or TRBV12-4 and TRBJ2-2; possible D gene TRBD1, 5 bases. The CDR3 is made up of 16 amino acids. Trimming left V 5 bases short and J 6 bases short, with 19 bases between. The CDR3 sequence: CASSPGISLMAGELFF. The CDR3 DNA is TGTGCCAGCAGTCCAGGGATCTCGTTGATGGCCGGGGAGCTGTTTTTT.

This clonotype was detected many times. The genes are TRBV12-3 or TRBV12-4 and TRBJ1-2, with TRBD1 matching over 11 bases. The CDR3 has 19 residues. V was pared by 2 bases and J by 0 bases, with 11 bases of the junction left unmatched. In DNA form, the CDR3 reads TGTGCCAGCAGTTTAATCCCCTCCGGACAGGGGGCGACTAACTATGGCTACACCTTC. It translates to CASSLIPSGQGATNYGYTF.

This clonotype was observed at least ten times. The CDR3 is CASSQDLGGGGTDTQYF. The CDR3 nucleotides are TGTGCCAGCAGCCAAGATCTTGGCGGGGGGGGCACAGATACGCAGTATTTT. The gene calls are TRBV4-2 and TRBJ2-3; 9 nucleotides align to TRBD2. The CDR3 is 17 residues long. Germline CDR1 LGHNA, CDR2 YNFKEQ. V gave up 0 bases and J gave up 1 base; unmatched junction bases: 5.